These 25 T cell receptor beta chains originate from one sample sequenced in a study of T cells in Graves' hyperthyroidism and ophthalmopathy. It was RNA transcripts that yielded the amplified TCR beta CDR3 regions. HTBI primers were the set used in a first-round RT-PCR of the TCR CDR3. TCRdb processed the multiplex PCR reads anew with MiXCR; each CDR3 protein has one entry. Among just under 750,000 distinct CDR3 sequences, around a third were seen once, and the ten largest hold 31%. Sequencing used blood. These receptors were collected from a woman between 40 and 50 years old with Graves' hyperthyroidism.

This clonotype was counted ten times or more. V and J are TRBV2 and TRBJ1-3; D unresolved. Germline-derived CDR1 and CDR2 are SNHLY and FYNNEI. CDR3 size: 14 residues. V lost 5 bases, J lost 0 bases, and 8 bases lay in between. As DNA, the CDR3 is TGTGCCAGCAGTACCCCTTTCTCTGGAAACACCATATATTTT. Protein product: CASSTPFSGNTIYF.

This clonotype came up many times. The rearrangement joins TRBV5-6 to TRBJ1-4; D is perhaps TRBD1 (5 bases). From germline, CDR1 is SGHDT and CDR2 YYEEEE. The CDR3 contains 15 residues. Between the trimmed V and J ends, which lost 4 bases and 7 bases, there was a span of 17 bases. DNA of the CDR3: TGTGCCAGCAGCCTCCTAGGGACCCAGCGTGAAAAACTGTTTTTT. Its protein product is CASSLLGTQREKLFF.

This clonotype was counted between two and nine times. The J gene is TRBJ2-2, the V gene TRBV11-1; 13 bases are shared with TRBD2. Unmatched junction bases numbered 3, after V lost 8 bases and J lost 6 bases. The CDR3 runs 14 residues. Germline V gene lookup returns CDR1 SGHAT and CDR2 FQDESV (reference sequence). CDR3 coding DNA: TGTGCCAGCCCCGGACTAGCGGGAGCCGGGGAGCTGTTTTTT. Its protein product is CASPGLAGAGELFF.

The chain combines TRBV7-9 with TRBJ1-2; D is undetermined. The V gene's germline CDR1 is SEHNR and CDR2 FQNEAQ (reference sequence). There are 14 residues in the CDR3. V was clipped by 8 bases and J by 3 bases, with 16 bases between them. The CDR3 DNA reads TGTGCCAGCTCACCAGTAAGGGAGGACTATGGCTACACCTTC. This gives the protein CASSPVREDYGYTF.

This clonotype was found many times. J is TRBJ1-2 and V is TRBV6-1, with D possibly matching TRBD1 (6 bases). Between the trimmed V and J ends, which lost 4 bases and 4 bases, there was a span of 10 bases. Germline values: CDR1 MNHNS, CDR2 SASEGT. The CDR3 is made up of 13 amino acids. In DNA form, the CDR3 reads TGTGCCAGCAGTGCTAGACAGGCCTATGGCTACACCTTC. Its protein is CASSARQAYGYTF.

The chain combines TRBV28 with TRBJ2-5, with 7 bases identical to TRBD2. The junction had 5 bases not matched to a gene; V was cut back by 4 bases and J by 0 bases. This CDR3 is 15 amino acids long. Germline CDR1 MDHEN, CDR2 SYDVKM. This CDR3 is CASSWGGGYQETQYF. CDR3 DNA: TGTGCCAGCAGTTGGGGGGGAGGGTACCAAGAGACCCAGTACTTC.

Ten or more counts support this clonotype. The V gene is TRBV13, the J gene TRBJ1-1; unclear D gene. The CDR3 runs to 12 residues. Germline V gene lookup returns CDR1 PRHDT and CDR2 FYEKMQ (reference sequence). V dropped 5 bases and J dropped 7 bases, with 11 bases sitting between them. CDR3 in DNA: TGTGCCAGCAGCCCCAGGACGGGTGAAGCTTTCTTT. Translation: CASSPRTGEAFF.

V usage is TRBV7-2 and J usage is TRBJ2-7; D possibly matches TRBD1 or TRBD2 (7 bases each). This CDR3 contains 14 residues. CDR1 is SGHTA, CDR2 FQGNSA, per germline. The V end lost 6 bases, the J end lost 3 bases, and 15 bases lay between the germline ends. In DNA form, the CDR3 reads TGTGCCAGCAGTCGCGGGGGACAGCTCTACGAGCAGTACTTC. Its protein is CASSRGGQLYEQYF.

In this sample, this clonotype turned up many times. The chain uses TRBV7-8 and TRBJ2-6; no clear D gene. Trimming stripped 5 bases from V and 1 base from J, with 12 bases between. The CDR3 contains 16 residues. Germline CDR1 and CDR2: SGHVS and FQNEAQ. CDR3 sequence: CASSRAGQSGANVLTF. The CDR3 DNA follows: TGTGCCAGCAGCCGCGCCGGGCAATCTGGGGCCAACGTCCTGACTTTC.

The V gene is TRBV24-1, the J gene TRBJ2-3; D is unresolved. Germline V gene data show CDR1 as KGHDR and CDR2 as SFDVKD. There are 13 residues in the CDR3. The V end was cut by 7 bases, the J end by 2 bases, with 9 bases between. The CDR3 nucleotides read TGTGCCACCAGCACCGGTCACACAGATACGCAGTATTTT. Residues: CATSTGHTDTQYF.

This chain links TRBV20-1 with TRBJ1-1, with D uncertain. Germline CDR1 DFQATT, CDR2 SNEGSKA (reference sequence). V was cut by 0 bases and J by 7 bases, with 9 bases left in between. CDR3 length: 12 residues. The CDR3 is CSARDSHSEAFF. CDR3 nucleotide sequence: TGCAGTGCTAGAGATTCGCATAGTGAAGCTTTCTTT.

This clonotype was picked up many times. The chain combines TRBV7-9 with TRBJ2-6; the D gene is possibly TRBD2 (6 bases). The CDR3 sequence is 13 residues long. V was pared by 5 bases and J by 12 bases, with 14 bases between. Germline CDR1 reads SEHNR; CDR2 reads FQNEAQ (reference sequence). CDR3 protein: CASSPEGLVVLTF. For the CDR3, the DNA is TGTGCCAGCAGCCCAGAGGGACTCGTCGTCCTGACTTTC.

This clonotype has just a few counts. The chain recombines TRBV29-1 with TRBJ2-7, with D possibly TRBD2 on 5 matching bases. Trimming removed 5 bases at V and 7 bases at J, with 9 bases between. The germline V gene encodes CDR1 SQVTM and CDR2 ANQGSEA. The length of the CDR3 is 10 residues. This CDR3 reads CSVLSGEQYF. CDR3 DNA: TGCAGCGTTTTATCGGGGGAGCAGTACTTC.

This clonotype was picked up a small number of times. J is TRBJ1-4 and V is TRBV10-3; 9 positions match TRBD1. V was pared by 11 bases and J by 7 bases, with 11 bases of the junction left unmatched. The CDR3 spans 14 residues. Germline V gene lookup returns CDR1 ENHRY and CDR2 SYGVKD. In nucleotides, the CDR3 is TGTGCCGTACCTCCGGGACAGGGAGGTGAAAAACTGTTTTTT. Residues: CAVPPGQGGEKLFF.

In its sample, this clonotype was seen a few times. A read error may account for a junction end that differs from germline. In DNA, the CDR3 is TGTGCCAGCAGTCACAAGGCGGTCCAAGAGACCCAGTACTTC. Amino acids: CASSHKAVQETQYF. The V and J genes are TRBV10-3 and TRBJ2-5; D is uncertain. The CDR3 totals 14 residues. Germline-derived CDR1 and CDR2 are ENHRY and SYGVKD.

The chain has TRBV6-1 and TRBJ1-2, with 7 bases matching TRBD1. With V trimmed by 10 bases and J by 1 base, 15 bases remained unmatched. CDR3 length: 16 residues. CDR1 is MNHNS, CDR2 SASEGT, per germline. The CDR3 nucleotides read TGTGCCATCAGGAAGCGAGGACAGGAGGTTAACTATGGCTACACCTTC. Its protein is CAIRKRGQEVNYGYTF.

The V and J genes are TRBV9 and TRBJ1-5; D gene uncertain. CDR1 and CDR2 from the germline V gene are SGDLS and YYNGEE. Trimming took off 5 bases at V and 5 bases at J, with 14 bases between the two ends. The CDR3 consists of 14 residues. The CDR3 region is CASSSRSVDQPQHF. The CDR3 DNA reads TGTGCCAGCAGTTCCAGGTCCGTGGATCAGCCCCAGCATTTT.

This chain uses TRBV10-3 with TRBJ2-3, with D possibly matching TRBD2 (6 bases). Trimming took off 6 bases at V and 2 bases at J, with 12 bases between the two ends. The CDR3 extends over 14 amino acids. Per the germline V gene, CDR1 is ENHRY and CDR2 is SYGVKD. Here the CDR3 DNA reads TGTGCCATCAGGGAGGGACTTAACACAGATACGCAGTATTTT. Its protein product is CAIREGLNTDTQYF.

The V call is TRBV6-7, the J call TRBJ1-5; D is undetermined. TRBV6-7 is an open reading frame, and its role is uncertain. V was clipped by 7 bases and J by 7 bases, with 14 bases between them. This CDR3 contains 13 residues. The CDR3 reads CASTKGKRQPQHF. The CDR3, as DNA: TGTGCCAGCACGAAGGGTAAACGACAGCCCCAGCATTTT.

The DNA for the CDR3 is TGTGCCAGCAGCTGGGGGACCCGGGCCTACGAGCAGTACTTC. It translates to CASSWGTRAYEQYF. This rearrangement joins TRBV5-4 to TRBJ2-7; tentatively, D is TRBD1 or TRBD2 (5 bases each). The V and J ends lost 3 bases and 2 bases respectively, with 12 bases between them. Germline V gene lookup returns CDR1 SGHNT and CDR2 YYREEE (reference sequence). CDR3 length: 14 residues.

Comment on this clonotype: This may be a read error, as it is one base from a much larger clone. The gene calls are TRBV29-1 and TRBJ1-1, with D unresolved. The germline CDR1 and CDR2 sequences are SQVTM and ANQGSEA. This CDR3 region has 12 residues. The chain's CDR3 is CSVEGQSTVAFF. In DNA form, the CDR3 reads TGCAGCGTTGAAGGGCAGAGCACTGTAGCTTTCTTT.

Regarding this clonotype: A clone one base away is much larger, so this may be a read error. This chain connects TRBV20-1 to TRBJ1-1; 9 nucleotides line up with TRBD1. V gave up 1 base and J gave up 6 bases; unmatched junction bases: 18. Germline V gene lookup returns CDR1 DFQATT and CDR2 SNEGSKA (reference sequence). This CDR3 is built from 18 residues. The CDR3 region is CSARGPLVFWDRAAEAFF. DNA for the CDR3: TGCAGTGCTAGAGGACCCCTTGTCTTTTGGGACAGGGCGGCTGAAGCTTTCTTT.

This clonotype was detected ten times or more. The CDR3 sequence is CSATDRGKTEAFF. Here the CDR3 DNA reads TGCAGTGCAACCGACAGGGGGAAGACTGAAGCTTTCTTT. The chain recombines TRBV20-1 with TRBJ1-1, with 9 nucleotides matching TRBD1. The V and J ends lost 6 bases and 5 bases, in that order; junction bases with no gene match: 7. This CDR3 contains 13 residues. In germline, CDR1 is DFQATT, CDR2 SNEGSKA (reference sequence).

The table lists this clonotype with many counts. This chain uses TRBV7-9 with TRBJ1-4; TRBD1 agrees at 10 bases. The CDR3 runs 16 residues. Per the germline V gene, CDR1 is SEHNR and CDR2 is FQNEAQ (reference sequence). J was trimmed by 5 bases and V by 5 bases; bases with no gene match: 8. The CDR3 nucleotides read TGTGCCAGCAGCCTGGGACAGGGGACAGGGAATGAAAAACTGTTTTTT. Translation gives CASSLGQGTGNEKLFF.

This clonotype was counted many times. The chain carries TRBV19 and TRBJ1-1; D is uncertain. From germline, CDR1 is LNHDA and CDR2 SQIVND (reference sequence). V lost 6 bases and J 4 bases, leaving 12 bases between the germline ends. This CDR3 contains 13 residues. CDR3 residues: CASRPWPGTEAFF. CDR3 coding DNA: TGTGCCAGTAGGCCTTGGCCGGGCACTGAAGCTTTCTTT.